The rows below give T cell receptor beta chains drawn from one sample of a study of a mutant IDH1 vaccine in newly diagnosed glioma. The data were produced by immunoSEQ multiplex PCR, yet TCRdb's version contains in-frame clones alone and is incomplete. This table holds around 50,000 clones, approximately 90% found once. Sequencing used PBMCs, obtained from a glioma patient treated with radiotherapy, temozolomide or both. The receptors derive from a man between 40 and 49 years old with glioma. The CDR3 runs from the conserved cysteine through the conserved F or W. The order of the fields is D gene, J gene, clone size, V gene, CDR3 protein, CDR3 DNA. D genes are given only for firm matches. A clone size is listed for some rows: how often the clone was seen (once, few, many), or a class if it is expanded.

NA	TRBJ1-5	NA	TRBV4-1	CASSQTGFQPQHF	TGCGCCAGCAGCCAAACAGGGTTCCAGCCCCAGCATTTT
NA	TRBJ1-5	NA	TRBV9	CASSVSGWSNQPQHF	TGTGCCAGCAGCGTTTCGGGGTGGAGCAATCAGCCCCAGCATTTT
TRBD2	TRBJ2-5	NA	TRBV28	CASRTSGRETQYF	TGTGCCAGCAGGACTAGCGGGAGGGAGACCCAGTACTTC
NA	TRBJ2-1	NA	TRBV5-6	CASSPKGGTQYRNEQFF	TGTGCCAGCAGCCCCAAAGGGGGGACACAGTACAGGAATGAGCAGTTCTTC
NA	TRBJ1-1	NA	TRBV18	CASSPPGTGFTEAFF	TGTGCCAGCTCACCACCGGGGACGGGGTTCACTGAAGCTTTCTTT
TRBD2	TRBJ2-7	NA	TRBV5-1	CASSLVGLAGSTYEQYF	TGCGCCAGCAGCTTGGTGGGACTAGCGGGGTCTACCTACGAGCAGTACTTC
TRBD1	TRBJ2-1	NA	TRBV14	CASSQRQGAVGFF	TGTGCCAGCAGCCAACGACAGGGGGCTGTGGGGTTCTTC
NA	TRBJ2-6	NA	TRBV19	CASSLDSPRRVISGANVLTF	TGTGCCAGTAGCTTGGACAGCCCCCGGCGAGTCATCTCTGGGGCCAACGTCCTGACTTTC
NA	TRBJ2-3	NA	TRBV5-6	CASSLIRVPQYF	TGTGCCAGCAGCTTAATACGGGTGCCGCAGTATTTT
TRBD2	TRBJ2-3	once	TRBV4-1	CASSQGPSARGYIRGTDTQYF	TGCGCCAGCAGCCAAGGGCCTTCGGCGCGGGGGTATATTAGGGGCACAGATACGCAGTATTTT
NA	TRBJ2-1	NA	TRBV7-9	CASSSGTNAPNEQFF	TGTGCCAGCAGCTCCGGGACAAACGCGCCCAATGAGCAGTTCTTC
NA	TRBJ2-3	NA	TRBV30	CAWSVGGGQDTQYF	TGTGCCTGGAGTGTAGGCGGGGGCCAAGATACGCAGTATTTT
NA	TRBJ2-7	NA	TRBV6-1	CATSTGYSYEQYF	TGTGCCACATCGACGGGATACTCCTACGAGCAGTACTTC
TRBD2	TRBJ2-1	NA	TRBV19	CASSIPSGIEQFF	TGTGCCAGTAGTATACCTAGCGGGATAGAGCAGTTCTTC
NA	TRBJ2-3	once	TRBV5-1	CASSLGRETDTQYF	TGCGCCAGCAGCTTGGGACGGGAGACAGATACGCAGTATTTT
NA	TRBJ1-3	few	TRBV7-8	CASSLAGSGNTIYF	TGTGCCAGCAGCCTGGCGGGCTCTGGAAACACCATATATTTT
NA	TRBJ1-5	few	TRBV9	CASSPLFSNQPQHF	TGTGCCAGCAGCCCTCTTTTTAGCAATCAGCCCCAGCATTTT
NA	TRBJ1-5	NA	TRBV5-1	CASSLAGVSNQPQHF	TGCGCCAGCAGCTTGGCAGGTGTCAGCAATCAGCCCCAGCATTTT
NA	TRBJ1-2	NA	TRBV5-8	CASSFSLGYTF	TGTGCCAGCAGCTTTTCCTTAGGCTACACCTTC
NA	TRBJ1-4	NA	TRBV4-1	CASSQGLTGRDEKLFF	TGCGCCAGCAGCCAAGGTCTAACAGGGCGGGATGAAAAACTGTTTTTT
NA	TRBJ2-6	NA	TRBV5-6	CASSLYTGSSGANVLTF	TGTGCCAGCAGCTTGTATACAGGGAGCTCTGGGGCCAACGTCCTGACTTTC
NA	TRBJ2-1	NA	TRBV5-1	CASSWQGPGARVIYNEQFF	TGCGCCAGCAGCTGGCAGGGGCCGGGAGCCCGCGTAATATACAATGAGCAGTTCTTC
NA	TRBJ2-1	NA	TRBV19	CASSPVQGDGEQFF	TGTGCCAGTAGTCCGGTCCAAGGGGATGGCGAGCAGTTCTTC
NA	TRBJ1-2	NA	TRBV28	CASSPGRPGGYTF	TGTGCCAGCAGCCCGGGACGGCCTGGGGGCTACACCTTC
NA	TRBJ1-1	NA	TRBV19	CARVAEVNTEAFF	TGCGCAAGGGTGGCGGAGGTGAACACTGAAGCTTTCTTT
NA	TRBJ1-1	NA	TRBV5-1	CASSLGTANTEAFF	TGCGCCAGCAGCCTTGGGACGGCGAACACTGAAGCTTTCTTT
NA	TRBJ2-3	NA	TRBV19	CASSLSDMFYTDTQYF	TGTGCCAGTAGCCTATCGGACATGTTTTACACAGATACGCAGTATTTT
TRBD2	TRBJ2-7	NA	TRBV5-1	CASSLLAGQTYEQYF	TGCGCCAGCAGCCTACTAGCGGGCCAAACCTACGAGCAGTACTTC
TRBD2	TRBJ2-7	once	TRBV7-7	CASSPTSGSGYEQYF	TGTGCCAGCAGTCCTACTAGCGGGAGTGGCTACGAGCAGTACTTC
NA	TRBJ1-2	NA	TRBV9	CASSAGLTEGYTF	TGTGCCAGCAGCGCCGGTCTCACGGAGGGCTACACCTTC
TRBD2	TRBJ2-1	NA	TRBV5-1	CASSPGTRGGEQFF	TGCGCCAGCAGCCCCGGGACTAGAGGTGGTGAGCAGTTCTTC
TRBD2	TRBJ2-1	NA	TRBV29-1	CSVVPGLAGNEQFF	TGCAGCGTGGTCCCGGGACTAGCTGGAAATGAGCAGTTCTTC
NA	TRBJ1-4	few	TRBV7-9	CASSLSVAGVGKLFF	TGTGCCAGCAGCTTAAGTGTGGCAGGGGTGGGAAAACTGTTTTTT
NA	TRBJ2-7	NA	TRBV7-3	CASSLGPPTTLSEQYF	TGTGCCAGCAGCTTAGGTCCCCCAACCACCCTGAGCGAGCAGTACTTC
NA	TRBJ1-5	NA	TRBV7-8	CASSLGVGNQPQHF	TGTGCCAGCAGCTTAGGGGTTGGCAATCAGCCCCAGCATTTT
NA	TRBJ1-2	NA	TRBV5-1	CASSSTAGPTYGYTF	TGCGCCAGCAGCTCCACCGCGGGACCGACCTATGGCTACACCTTC
TRBD2	TRBJ2-1	once	TRBV10-1	CASSGGLAYNEQFF	TGCGCCAGCAGTGGCGGACTAGCTTACAATGAGCAGTTCTTC
NA	TRBJ2-3	NA	TRBV7-6	CASSSAFWADTQYF	TGTGCCAGCAGCTCCGCGTTTTGGGCAGATACGCAGTATTTT
TRBD1	TRBJ1-1	NA	TRBV6-5	CASLTPGGTEAFF	TGTGCCAGCCTTACCCCAGGGGGCACTGAAGCTTTCTTT
TRBD1	TRBJ2-3	once	TRBV9	CASSLRQGADTQYF	TGTGCCAGCAGCTTAAGACAGGGCGCAGATACGCAGTATTTT
NA	TRBJ2-7	NA	TRBV7-9	CASSLGSSAYF	TGTGCCAGCAGCTTAGGATCCTCTGCGTACTTC
NA	TRBJ1-2	NA	TRBV6-6	CARKQGWYGYTF	TGTGCCAGGAAACAGGGTTGGTATGGCTACACCTTC
NA	TRBJ2-7	NA	TRBV27	CASSLIGGSHEQYF	TGTGCCAGCAGTCTCATCGGGGGTTCACACGAGCAGTACTTC
NA	TRBJ2-2	once	TRBV5-1	CASSLLGGRANTGELFF	TGCGCCAGCAGCCTGCTAGGAGGGCGCGCGAACACCGGGGAGCTGTTTTTT
NA	TRBJ1-3	NA	TRBV2	CASSESRQISGNTIYF	TGTGCCAGCAGTGAATCTCGGCAAATCTCTGGAAACACCATATATTTT
TRBD2	TRBJ2-3	NA	TRBV5-1	CASSSTSGTDTQYF	TGCGCCAGCAGCTCGACTAGCGGAACAGATACGCAGTATTTT